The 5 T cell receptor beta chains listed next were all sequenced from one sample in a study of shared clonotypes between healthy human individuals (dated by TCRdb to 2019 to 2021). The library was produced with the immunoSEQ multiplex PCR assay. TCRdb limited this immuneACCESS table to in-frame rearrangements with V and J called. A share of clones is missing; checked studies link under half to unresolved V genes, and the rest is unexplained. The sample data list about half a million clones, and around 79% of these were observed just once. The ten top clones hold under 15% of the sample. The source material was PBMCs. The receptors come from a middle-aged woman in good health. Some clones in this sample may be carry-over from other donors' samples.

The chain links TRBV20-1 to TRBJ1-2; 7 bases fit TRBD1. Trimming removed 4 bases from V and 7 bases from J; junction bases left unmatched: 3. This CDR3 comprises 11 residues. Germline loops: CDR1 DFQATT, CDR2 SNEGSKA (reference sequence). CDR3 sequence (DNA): TGCAGTGCTATAGGGGGCCTTGGCTACACCTTC. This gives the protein CSAIGGLGYTF.

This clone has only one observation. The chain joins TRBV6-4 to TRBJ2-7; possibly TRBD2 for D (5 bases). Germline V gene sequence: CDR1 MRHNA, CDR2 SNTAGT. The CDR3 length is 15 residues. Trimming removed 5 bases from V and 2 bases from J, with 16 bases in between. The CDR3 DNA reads TGTGCCAGCAGTTTAAGCGCGGGCAGTGCCTACGAGCAGTACTTC. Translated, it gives CASSLSAGSAYEQYF.

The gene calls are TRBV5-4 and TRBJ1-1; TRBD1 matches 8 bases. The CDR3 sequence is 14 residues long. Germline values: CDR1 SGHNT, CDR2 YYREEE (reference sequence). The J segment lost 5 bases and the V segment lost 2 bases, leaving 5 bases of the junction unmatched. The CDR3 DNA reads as TGTGCCAGCAGCTTAACAGGGGGTCGAACTGAAGCTTTCTTT. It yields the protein CASSLTGGRTEAFF.

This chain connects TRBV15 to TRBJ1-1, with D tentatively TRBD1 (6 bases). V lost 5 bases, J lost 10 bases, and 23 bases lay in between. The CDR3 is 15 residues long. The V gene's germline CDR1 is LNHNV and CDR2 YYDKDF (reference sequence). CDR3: CATSGSLDSLFGAFF. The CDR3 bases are TGTGCCACCAGCGGGTCACTGGACAGCCTCTTTGGAGCTTTCTTT.

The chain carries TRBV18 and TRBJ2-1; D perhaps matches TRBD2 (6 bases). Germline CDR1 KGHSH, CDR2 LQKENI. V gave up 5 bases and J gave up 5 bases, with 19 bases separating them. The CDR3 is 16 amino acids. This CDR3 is CASSSVGGSTHNEQFF. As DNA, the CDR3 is TGTGCCAGCTCAAGTGTGGGGGGAAGTACACACAATGAGCAGTTCTTC.